The sequence of this TCR beta chain was determined in a study of blood T cell repertoires in COVID-19 (TCRdb year 2020). Regarding the research as a whole: Collaborator samples came from the United States, Italy and Spain and covered acute and convalescent phases of COVID-19. Samples were obtained from the ongoing ImmuneRACE study (first 160 participants) and from 1,254 subjects provided by 6 global collaborators. A de-identified subject ID, COVID-19 status, age in years and sex were almost always included in the sample metadata. The dataset comprised deeply sampled blood TCRbeta repertoires from subjects exposed to, actively infected with, or recovered from COVID-19. The material from the prospective study consisted of cDNA or gDNA derived from T cells, B-cell-depleted T cells, or PBMCs. The repertoires were released in a freely available public database intended as a resource for research on the immune response to SARS-CoV-2. HLA class I and class II types, where available, came from metadata supplied by the sample provider rather than from assay-based typing. Points the paper makes about the study in general: The amount of clinical and demographic metadata varied by source and participant and was provided uncurated.

The germline V gene encodes CDR1 LNHNV and CDR2 YYDKDF (reference sequence). The CDR3 contains 17 residues, cysteine and phenylalanine counted. Of the read, only the CDR3 DNA is kept; its 51 bases are in frame from base 1. V is trimmed back by 0 bases and J by 6 bases, and the junction contains 7 bases that no gene match accounts for. The immunoSEQ Assay, a bias-controlled multiplex PCR, was used to amplify TCRbeta CDR3 regions from genomic DNA. As for how the authors treated the data: Nucleated cell counts per sample were estimated from amplification of reference gene primers within the assay. To quantify the absolute abundance of each unique TCRbeta CDR3 rearrangement, sequence reads were collapsed and filtered. For each sample, productive Simpson clonality was calculated as the square root of Simpson's diversity index across productive rearrangements. Not all clones reach the TCRdb copy of this immuneACCESS table, which keeps in-frame sequences only. Checked studies attribute under half of the gap to unresolved V genes and leave the rest unexplained. Clonal size and the V and J genes are those of that table, whereas D and trimming came from the DNA. This sample lists roughly 500,000 clones; roughly 90% were detected once. In total, the top ten clones hold less than 2% of the sample.

With respect to this clone: Its specific antigen is unknown. The sample holds no much larger clone one base away, and base qualities are not on file.

Participants in the prospective study were enrolled through a virtual design, were aged about 18 to 90 years, and lived in roughly 25 United States geographic areas. Cohort assignment in the prospective study relied on participant-reported clinical history from a screening survey and a study questionnaire. For ImmuneRACE Cohort 3, a participant was defined as recovered based on two consecutive negative NP/OP PCR tests, clearance by a healthcare professional, or resolution of symptoms. In the prospective study, whole blood, serum and a nasopharyngeal or oropharyngeal swab were collected from each participant by mobile phlebotomists. Participants in the prospective study had the option to provide additional blood draws and questionnaires over a roughly 2-month period. Blood samples from the prospective study were shipped frozen or at room temperature prior to DNA extraction.

The material sequenced was PBMCs or T cells enriched from blood (not recorded which). The TCR originated in a woman aged 40 to 49 who had recovered from COVID-19. The chain links TRBV15 with TRBJ2-3, and 12 bases in between align with TRBD2. The nucleotide sequence reads as follows: TGTGCCACCAGCAGAGATCTAGCGGGAGGGCCAGGGGATACGCAGTATTTT. Protein translation: CATSRDLAGGPGDTQYF.